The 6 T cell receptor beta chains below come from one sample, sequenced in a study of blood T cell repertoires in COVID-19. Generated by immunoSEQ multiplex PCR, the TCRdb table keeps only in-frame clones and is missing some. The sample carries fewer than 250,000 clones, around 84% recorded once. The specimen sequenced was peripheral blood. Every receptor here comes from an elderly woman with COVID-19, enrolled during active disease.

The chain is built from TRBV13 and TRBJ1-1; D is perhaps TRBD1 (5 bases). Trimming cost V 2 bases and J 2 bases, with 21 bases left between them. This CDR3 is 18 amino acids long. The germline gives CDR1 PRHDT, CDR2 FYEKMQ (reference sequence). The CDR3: CASSLTSKAGRENTEAFF. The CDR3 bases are TGTGCCAGCAGCTTAACTAGCAAAGCGGGGCGGGAAAACACTGAAGCTTTCTTT.

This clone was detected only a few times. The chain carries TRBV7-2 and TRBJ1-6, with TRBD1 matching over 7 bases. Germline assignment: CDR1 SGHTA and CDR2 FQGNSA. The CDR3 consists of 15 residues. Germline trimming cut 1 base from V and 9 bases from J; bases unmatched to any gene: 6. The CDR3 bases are TGTGCCAGCAGCTTAGGACAGGGTCTCGGTTCACCCCTCCACTTT. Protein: CASSLGQGLGSPLHF.

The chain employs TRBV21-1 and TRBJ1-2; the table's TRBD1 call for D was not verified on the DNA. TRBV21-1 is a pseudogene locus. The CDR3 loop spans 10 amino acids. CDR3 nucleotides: TGTGCCAACCGACAGGGAGGCTACACCTTC. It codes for CANRQGGYTF.

Here the CDR3 reads CASSLLDSYEQYF. Written as DNA, the CDR3 is TGTGCCAGCAGCTTATTGGACAGCTACGAGCAGTACTTC. The V call is TRBV7-8, the J call TRBJ2-7; D possibly corresponds to TRBD1 (6 bases). V was pared by 2 bases and J by 3 bases, with 8 bases between. Germline V gene sequence: CDR1 SGHVS, CDR2 FQNEAQ. The CDR3 runs 13 residues.

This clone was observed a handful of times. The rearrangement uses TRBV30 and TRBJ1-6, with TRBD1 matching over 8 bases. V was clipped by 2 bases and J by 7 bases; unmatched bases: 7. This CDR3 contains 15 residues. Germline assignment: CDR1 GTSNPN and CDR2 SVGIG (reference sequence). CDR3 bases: TGTGCCTGGAGTACGACGACAGGGGAGAATTCACCCCTCCACTTT. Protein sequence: CAWSTTTGENSPLHF.

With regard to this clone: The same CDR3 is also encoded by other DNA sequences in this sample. The CDR3 is CASSSTGNYGYTF. CDR3 bases: TGTGCCAGCAGTTCGACAGGGAACTATGGCTACACCTTC. The chain joins TRBV6-5 to TRBJ1-2; 7 nucleotides align to TRBD1. V dropped 4 bases and J dropped 2; count of bases not matched to a gene: 1. The CDR3 consists of 13 residues. CDR1 MNHEY and CDR2 SVGAGI come from the germline V gene.